This TCR beta chain originates from a study of monozygotic twins with inflammatory bowel disease. Study-wide results and caveats: Differences in immunosuppressive treatment may have been a source of added variability in patient repertoires.

Staff drew an approximately 2.5 ml blood sample from each donor. Reprocessing the 5' RACE reads, TCRdb reports a single entry for every CDR3 protein and omits DNA. This sample's table has over 200,000 distinct CDR3 sequences. Concerning this clonotype: As yet, its antigen is unknown.

Germline CDR1 SGHTA, CDR2 FQGNSA. The CDR3 is 13 amino acids. V and J are TRBV7-2 and TRBJ2-1; lacking DNA, the TRBD2 call made by TCRdb goes unchecked. Sequencing used blood. The origin of this receptor is a human donor with ulcerative colitis or Crohn's disease, or a healthy co-twin of an affected twin (not recorded which). CDR3 in amino acids: CASSFSGGYEQFF.